This TCR beta chain was captured by sequencing in a study of cytomegalovirus exposure and HLA in healthy donors. Study summary: Roughly 180 million T cells yielded around 120 million unique TCR beta sequences in earlier analysis.

The PCR employed 60 Vbeta primers together with 13 Jbeta primers. Clones were sequenced by immunoSEQ multiplex PCR, and TCRdb holds only the in-frame ones, with some missing. The sample holds under 150,000 clones, 60% to 85% seen once. This clone has a handful of counts. Its specificity is not known. Broader study findings: A prior analysis recorded that most TCR beta V segments were productive about 87% or about 30% of the time. Reportedly, HLA-A and HLA-B alleles of most subjects were accurately predicted from TCR beta. Roughly uniform depth of sequencing across donors was assumed in presence/absence analyses.

This clonotype was obtained from a man in his forties in good health and CMV-seropositive. Sequencing was carried out using PBMCs.

This chain's CDR3 is CASGNGSRETQYF. For the CDR3, the DNA is TGTGCTAGTGGTAACGGGTCACGGGAGACCCAGTACTTC. This chain links TRBV12-5 with TRBJ2-5; no firm D call. The germline gives CDR1 LGHNT, CDR2 FRNRAP. Between the trimmed V and J ends, which lost 5 bases and 5 bases, there was a span of 12 bases. The CDR3 contains 13 residues. Using reference TRBV12-5 and TRBJ2-5 for the parts outside the CDR3, the full variable domain is DARVTQTPRHKVTEMGQEVTMRCQPILGHNTVFWYRQTMMQGLELLAYFRNRAPLDDSGMPKDRFSAEMPDATLATLKIQPSEPRDSAVYFCASGNGSRETQYFGPGTRLLVL.